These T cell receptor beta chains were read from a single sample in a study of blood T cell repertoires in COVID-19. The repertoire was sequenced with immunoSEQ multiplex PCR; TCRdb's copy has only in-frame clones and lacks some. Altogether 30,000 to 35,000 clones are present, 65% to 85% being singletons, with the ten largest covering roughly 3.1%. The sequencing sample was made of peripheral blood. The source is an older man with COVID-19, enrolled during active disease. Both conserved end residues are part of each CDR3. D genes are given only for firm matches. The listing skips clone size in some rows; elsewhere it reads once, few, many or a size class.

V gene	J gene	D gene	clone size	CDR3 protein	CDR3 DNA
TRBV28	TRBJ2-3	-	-	CASSSRLDTQYF	TGTGCCAGCAGTTCGAGGTTGGATACGCAGTATTTT
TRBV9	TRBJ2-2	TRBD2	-	CASSVGLAVGELFF	TGTGCCAGCAGCGTAGGACTAGCGGTCGGGGAGCTGTTTTTT
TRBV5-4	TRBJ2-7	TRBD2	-	CASSFSAGGPYEQYF	TGTGCCAGCAGCTTTTCAGCGGGAGGGCCCTACGAGCAGTACTTC
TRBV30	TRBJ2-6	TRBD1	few	CAWYRGRGANVLTF	TGTGCCTGGTACAGGGGGCGAGGGGCCAACGTCCTGACTTTC
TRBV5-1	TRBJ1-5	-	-	CASSLGQGGDQPQHF	TGCGCCAGCAGCTTGGGGCAGGGAGGGGATCAGCCCCAGCATTTT
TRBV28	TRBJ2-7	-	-	CASSFSGHSYEQYF	TGTGCCAGCAGTTTTTCAGGTCACTCCTACGAGCAGTACTTC
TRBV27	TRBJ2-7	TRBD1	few	CASSFLDRGQQYF	TGTGCCAGCAGTTTCTTGGACAGGGGGCAGCAGTACTTC
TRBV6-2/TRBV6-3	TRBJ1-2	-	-	CASSPGTLGYGYTF	TGTGCCAGCAGCCCCGGGACTCTGGGCTATGGCTACACCTTC
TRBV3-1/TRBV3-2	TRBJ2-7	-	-	CASSQEGGAEGPISYEQYF	TGTGCCAGCAGCCAAGAAGGGGGGGCGGAGGGACCTATCTCCTACGAGCAGTACTTC
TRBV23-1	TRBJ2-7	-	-	CASSQLNRVPYEQYF	TGCGCCAGCAGTCAATTAAACAGGGTGCCCTACGAGCAGTACTTC
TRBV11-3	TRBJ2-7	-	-	CASSAYGEPYEQYF	TGTGCCAGCAGCGCCTACGGGGAGCCCTACGAGCAGTACTTC
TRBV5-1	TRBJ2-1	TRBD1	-	CASSTGVGNEQFF	TGCGCCAGCAGCACAGGGGTGGGGAATGAGCAGTTCTTC
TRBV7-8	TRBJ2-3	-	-	CASRLMAQGSTDTQYF	TGTGCCAGCAGGCTGATGGCCCAGGGTAGCACAGATACGCAGTATTTT
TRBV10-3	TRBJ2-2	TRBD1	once	CAISLPGGASTGELFF	TGTGCCATCAGTCTTCCAGGGGGCGCCAGCACCGGGGAGCTGTTTTTT
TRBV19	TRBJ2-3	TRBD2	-	CASRRKLAGAVRADTQYF	TGTGCCAGTAGAAGGAAACTAGCGGGAGCCGTGAGAGCAGATACGCAGTATTTT
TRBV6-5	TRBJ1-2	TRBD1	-	CASGQGAYGYTF	TGTGCCAGCGGACAGGGGGCTTATGGCTACACCTTC